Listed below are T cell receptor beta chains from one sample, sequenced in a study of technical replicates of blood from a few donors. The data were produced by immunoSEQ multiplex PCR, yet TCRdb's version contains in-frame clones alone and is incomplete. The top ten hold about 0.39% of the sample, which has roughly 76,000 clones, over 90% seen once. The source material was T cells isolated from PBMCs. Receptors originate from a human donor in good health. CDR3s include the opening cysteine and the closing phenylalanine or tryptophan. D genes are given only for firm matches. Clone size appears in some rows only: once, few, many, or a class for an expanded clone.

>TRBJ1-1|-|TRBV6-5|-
TGTGCCAGCAGGAGGGTGGGGACTGAAGCTTTCTTT
CASRRVGTEAFF
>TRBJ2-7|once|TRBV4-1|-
TGCGCCAGCAGCCAACAGGTTCCCTACGAGCAGTACTTC
CASSQQVPYEQYF
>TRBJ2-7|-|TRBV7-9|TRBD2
TGTGCCAGCAGCACACCTAGCGGGCAGACCTACGAGCAGTACTTC
CASSTPSGQTYEQYF
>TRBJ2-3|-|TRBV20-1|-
TGCAGTGCTGGAAAGACTATCGCGCAGTATTTT
CSAGKTIAQYF
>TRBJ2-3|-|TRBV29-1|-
TGCAGCGTTGGGGCTGTCAGGCTCACAGATACGCAGTATTTT
CSVGAVRLTDTQYF
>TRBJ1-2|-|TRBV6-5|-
TGTGCCAGCACGACACAGGGATACTATGGCTACACCTTC
CASTTQGYYGYTF
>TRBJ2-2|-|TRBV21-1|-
TGTGCCAGCAGCAAAGGACAGGGGAACACCGGGGAGCTGTTTTTT
CASSKGQGNTGELFF
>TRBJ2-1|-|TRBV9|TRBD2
TGTGCCAGCAGCGTAGGGGGTAGCGGGAGCGTTAATGAGCAGTTCTTC
CASSVGGSGSVNEQFF
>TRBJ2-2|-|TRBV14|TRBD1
TGTGCCAGCAGCCAAGAGTTCCTGGACAGGGATAGCACCGGGGAGCTGTTTTTT
CASSQEFLDRDSTGELFF
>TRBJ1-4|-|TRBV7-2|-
TGTGCCAGCAGCCCAGGACATACTAACGAAAAACTGTTTTTT
CASSPGHTNEKLFF
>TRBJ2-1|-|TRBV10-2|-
TGCGCCAGCAGAGTCGTAGCGGAGGGGTCCTACAATGAGCAGTTCTTC
CASRVVAEGSYNEQFF
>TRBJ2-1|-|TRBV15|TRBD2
TGTGCCACCAGCACGGGACTAGCGGGAACCAATGAGCAGTTCTTC
CATSTGLAGTNEQFF